This TCR beta chain is drawn from a study of T cell changes during pregnancy in multiple sclerosis. Clones were read by immunoSEQ multiplex PCR, and TCRdb kept only the in-frame ones, dropping some. The repertoire holds tens of thousands of clones, 91% seen once, with about 2.3% in the top ten. The source material was peripheral blood, sampled in the third trimester of pregnancy. This receptor was identified in a female donor in good health, enrolled as a control in a pregnancy study.

The CDR3 loop is CASSSISGRVSYEQYF. The CDR3 DNA reads TGTGCCAGCAGCTCTATTAGCGGGAGGGTCTCCTACGAGCAGTACTTC. This chain joins TRBV11-2 and TRBJ2-7, with 11 bases aligning to TRBD2. J lost 0 bases, V lost 4 bases, and 5 bases had no gene match. This CDR3 has 16 residues. Germline CDR1 is SGHAT and CDR2 is FQNNGV.